This TCR beta chain was sequenced for a study of regulatory T cells in long-lasting Graves disease. Notes on the study in general: Repertoires from persistent disease leaned toward TRBV28, TRBJ1-2 and TRBJ2-5.

Germline V lookup: CDR1 SGHVS, CDR2 FQNEAQ. This CDR3 region has 14 residues. V lost 4 bases to trimming and J lost 3 bases, with 13 bases between them. Time point specified: newly diagnosed GD, antithyroid drugs for less than 3 months. PBMCs were the source of the RNA used for TCR sequencing. An endocrinology department in Xi'an, China, recruited the patients. The authors built TCR beta libraries using iRepertoire HTBI primers and Arm-PCR of CDR3 regions. TCRdb re-called the multiplex PCR reads through MiXCR, storing one row per CDR3 protein. The sample has hundreds of thousands of distinct CDR3 sequences, about 15% seen once; the top ten hold 25%. At least ten counts were recorded for this clonotype. Antigen unknown. A further study also used this sample, focusing on T cells in Graves' hyperthyroidism and ophthalmopathy. In that study: Diagnostic decisions used clinical symptoms, serum thyroxine and TRAb, thyroid ultrasound and orbital computed tomography. From stable hyperthyroidism, ophthalmopathy was set apart by a 13 V-J model.

Sequenced material: peripheral blood mononuclear cells (PBMCs), taken at new diagnosis, from a patient treated with antithyroid drugs. The chain uses TRBV7-8 and TRBJ2-7; no reliable D call. The TCR comes from a woman aged 35-60 years with Graves disease. CDR3 bases: TGTGCCAGCAGCTCCTATACCGTGAACTACGAGCAGTACTTC. This translates into CASSSYTVNYEQYF.